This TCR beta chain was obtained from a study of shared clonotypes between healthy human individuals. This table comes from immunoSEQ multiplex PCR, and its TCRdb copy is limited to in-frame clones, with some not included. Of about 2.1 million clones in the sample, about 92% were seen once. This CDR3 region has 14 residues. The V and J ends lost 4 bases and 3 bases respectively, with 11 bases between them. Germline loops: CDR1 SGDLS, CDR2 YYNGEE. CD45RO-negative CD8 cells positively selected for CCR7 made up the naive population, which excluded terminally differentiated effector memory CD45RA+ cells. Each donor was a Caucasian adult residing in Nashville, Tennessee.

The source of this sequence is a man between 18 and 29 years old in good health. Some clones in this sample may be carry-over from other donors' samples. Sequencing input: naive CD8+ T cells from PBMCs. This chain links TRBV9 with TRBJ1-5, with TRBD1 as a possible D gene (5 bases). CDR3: CASSPGPTNQPQHF. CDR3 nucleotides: TGTGCCAGCAGCCCGGGGCCGACCAATCAGCCCCAGCATTTT. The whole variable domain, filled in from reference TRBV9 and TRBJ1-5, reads DSGVTQTPKHLITATGQRVTLRCSPRSGDLSVYWYQQSLDQGLQFLIQYYNGEERAKGNILERFSAQQFPDLHSELNLSSLELGDSALYFCASSPGPTNQPQHFGDGTRLSIL.